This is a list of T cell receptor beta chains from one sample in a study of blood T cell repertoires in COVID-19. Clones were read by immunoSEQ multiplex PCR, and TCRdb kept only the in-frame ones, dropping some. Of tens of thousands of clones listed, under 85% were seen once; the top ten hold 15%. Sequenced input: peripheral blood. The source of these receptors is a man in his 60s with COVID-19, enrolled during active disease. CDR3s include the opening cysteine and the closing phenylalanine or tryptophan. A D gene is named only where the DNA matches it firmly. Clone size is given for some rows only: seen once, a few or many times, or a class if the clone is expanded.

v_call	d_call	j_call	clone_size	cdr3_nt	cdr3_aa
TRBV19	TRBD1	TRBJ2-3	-	TGTGCCAGTAGTCCAACAGGGGAAAGCACAGATACGCAGTATTTT	CASSPTGESTDTQYF
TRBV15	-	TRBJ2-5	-	TGTGCCACCAGCAGAGATCGGGCAGGGATTGAGACCCAGTACTTC	CATSRDRAGIETQYF
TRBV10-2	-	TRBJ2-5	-	TGCGCCAGCATTAGGGGGAGGGGAGAGACCCAGTACTTC	CASIRGRGETQYF
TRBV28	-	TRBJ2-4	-	TGTGCCATCCAGGCGAGTTTAGCCAAAAACATTCAGTACTTC	CAIQASLAKNIQYF
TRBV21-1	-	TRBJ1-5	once	TGTGCCAGCAGCAACCCAGGGGGCTGGGGCAATCAGCCCCAGCATTTT	CASSNPGGWGNQPQHF
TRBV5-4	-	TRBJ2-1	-	TGTGCCAGCAGCCCCCGGGGCTCCTACAATGAGCAGTTCTTC	CASSPRGSYNEQFF
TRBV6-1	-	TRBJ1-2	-	TGTGCCAGCAGTGAAGCTGGCCGCAACTATGGCTACACCTTC	CASSEAGRNYGYTF
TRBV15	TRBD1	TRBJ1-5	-	TGTGCCACCTCAACACAGGGGGCTGAGGATCAGCCCCAGCATTTT	CATSTQGAEDQPQHF
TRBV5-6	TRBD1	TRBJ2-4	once	TGTGCCAGCAGCTTGGACGAGTCACGAGGACAGGGGATAGTTCAGTACTTC	CASSLDESRGQGIVQYF
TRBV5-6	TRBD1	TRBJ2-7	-	TGTGCCAGCAGCGGGACAGGGGTATCCTACGAGCAGTACTTC	CASSGTGVSYEQYF
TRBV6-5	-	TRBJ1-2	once	TGTGCCAGCAGTTACTCGAGGACAGCTAACTATGGCTACACCTTC	CASSYSRTANYGYTF
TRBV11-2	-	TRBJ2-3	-	TGTGCCAGCAGCCCCGCCGGCGGGAGCACAGATACGCAGTATTTT	CASSPAGGSTDTQYF
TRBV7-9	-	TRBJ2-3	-	TGTGCCAGCAGCTTGGGCAGGACTAGCACAGATACGCAGTATTTT	CASSLGRTSTDTQYF
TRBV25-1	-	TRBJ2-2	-	TGTGCCAGCGGCGGGCGGAACACCGGGGAGCTGTTTTTT	CASGGRNTGELFF
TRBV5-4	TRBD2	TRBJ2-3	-	TGTGCCAGCAGCTACGGACTAGCGGGCTCTCGCACAGATACGCAGTATTTT	CASSYGLAGSRTDTQYF
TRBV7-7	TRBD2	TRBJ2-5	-	TGTGCCAGCAGCTTGGGACTAGGAAAGACCCAGTACTTC	CASSLGLGKTQYF
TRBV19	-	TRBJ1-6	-	TGTGCCAGTAGTATCACAGGCAGGAATTCACCCCTCCACTTT	CASSITGRNSPLHF
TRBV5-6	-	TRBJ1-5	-	TGTGCCAGCAGCTATTCGAAGCGAGGACTGCCCCAGCATTTT	CASSYSKRGLPQHF
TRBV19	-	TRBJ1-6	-	TGTGCCAGTAGTACAGGGTACCGGTCACCCCTCCACTTT	CASSTGYRSPLHF
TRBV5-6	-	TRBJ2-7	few	TGTGCCAGCAGCTTGGCGGGGAACTACGAGCAGTACTTC	CASSLAGNYEQYF
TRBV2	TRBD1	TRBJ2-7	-	TGTGCCAGCAGTGTTAGGGGACAGGGGACCTACGAGCAGTACTTC	CASSVRGQGTYEQYF
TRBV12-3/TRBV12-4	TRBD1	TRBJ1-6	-	TGTGCCAGCTCGGGACAGGGGAATTCACCCCTCCACTTT	CASSGQGNSPLHF
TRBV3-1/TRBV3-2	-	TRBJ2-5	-	TGTGCCAGCAGCCCGGATCGCACACTAAACCAAGAGACCCAGTACTTC	CASSPDRTLNQETQYF
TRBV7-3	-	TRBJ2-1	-	TGTGCCAGCAGCTTTTCGGCTAGCGTGGATGAGCAGTTCTTC	CASSFSASVDEQFF
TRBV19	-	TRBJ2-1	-	TGTGCCAGTAGTATAGGCCCTAGGCGGGATGAGCAGTTCTTC	CASSIGPRRDEQFF
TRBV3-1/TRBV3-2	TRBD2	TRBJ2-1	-	TGTGCCAGCCGGAGATTAGCGGGAGGCATGGACAATGAGCAGTTCTTC	CASRRLAGGMDNEQFF
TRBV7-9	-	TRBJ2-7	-	TGTGCCAGCAGCTACGGAGGCTACGAGCAGTACTTC	CASSYGGYEQYF
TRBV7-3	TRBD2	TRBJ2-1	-	TGTGCCAGCAGTCCCTCCCTAGCGGGCGAGCAGTTCTTC	CASSPSLAGEQFF
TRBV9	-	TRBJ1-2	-	TGTGCCAGCAGCGTAGAGGCAGGGTCGGGCTACACCTTC	CASSVEAGSGYTF
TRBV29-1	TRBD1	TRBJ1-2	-	TGCAGCGGGGGGACAGGGTATGGCTACACCTTC	CSGGTGYGYTF
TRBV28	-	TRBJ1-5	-	TGTGCCAGCAGCCCGGGCGGGAATCAGCCCCAGCATTTT	CASSPGGNQPQHF
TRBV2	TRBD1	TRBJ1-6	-	TGTGCCAGCAGTCTGGACAGGGATTCACCCCTCCACTTT	CASSLDRDSPLHF
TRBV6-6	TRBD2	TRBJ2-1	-	TGTGCCAGCAGTCTAGCGGGAGCAGGTAATGAGCAGTTCTTC	CASSLAGAGNEQFF
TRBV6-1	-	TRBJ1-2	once	TGTGCCAGCAGTGAGGGCCAGGGAACTAACTATGGCTACACCTTC	CASSEGQGTNYGYTF
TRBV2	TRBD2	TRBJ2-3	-	TGTGCCAGCAGGCCCGGGAGGCTAGCGGGTGATACGCAGTATTTT	CASRPGRLAGDTQYF
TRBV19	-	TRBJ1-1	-	TGTGCCAGTTGCCGGGCTTTCTTT	CASCRAFF
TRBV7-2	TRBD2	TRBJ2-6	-	TGTGCCAGCAGCTTGGGACTAGGGGTCTCTGGGGCCAACGTCCTGACTTTC	CASSLGLGVSGANVLTF
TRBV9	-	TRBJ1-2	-	TGTGCCAGCAGCCCACGGGGGGACTATGGCTACACCTTC	CASSPRGDYGYTF
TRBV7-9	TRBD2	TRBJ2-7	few	TGTGCCGTGGCTAGCGGGATAACCGAGCAGTACTTC	CAVASGITEQYF
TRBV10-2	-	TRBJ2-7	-	TGCGCCAGCAGTGGTTTGGGGGAGGAGGGTTGGGAGCAGTACTTC	CASSGLGEEGWEQYF
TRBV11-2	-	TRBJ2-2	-	TGTGCCAGCAGCCTGACTAGTCCCGGGGAGCTGTTTTTT	CASSLTSPGELFF